The source of this T cell receptor (beta chain) is a study of blood T cell repertoires in COVID-19. Study as a whole: Nucleic acid was either cDNA or gDNA, and it came from T cells, B-cell-depleted T cells, or PBMCs.

The authors' processing: Estimation of nucleated cell counts relied on the amplification of reference gene primers. Repertoires were generated with immunoSEQ multiplex PCR, while TCRdb's copy carries only in-frame clones and drops some. Clonal size and the V and J genes are those of that table, whereas D and trimming came from the DNA. The sample contains more than 100,000 clones, roughly 89% of which appear only once. The CDR3 extends over 13 amino acids. Looked up from germline, CDR1 is SGHRS and CDR2 is YFSETQ. V lost 5 bases, J lost 3 bases, and 5 bases stayed unmatched. The chain uses TRBV5-1 and TRBJ2-7; the match to TRBD1 covers 7 bases. Input material: peripheral blood. This clonotype was sampled from a woman of 80 years or more in a cohort sampled during active COVID-19. The CDR3 nucleotides are TGCGCCAGCAGTACCGCAGGGGGCTACGAGCAGTACTTC. Its protein is CASSTAGGYEQYF.